This T cell receptor beta chain was recorded in a study of blood T cell repertoires in COVID-19. Across the study: The United States, Italy and Spain provided the acute and convalescent COVID-19 samples. The analysed material was cDNA or gDNA that came from T cells, B-cell-depleted T cells, or PBMCs.

Germline loops: CDR1 LGHNT, CDR2 FRNRAP. The ends lost 11 bases at V and 0 bases at J; junction bases unmatched: 14. The CDR3 runs to 17 residues. Profiled with immunoSEQ multiplex PCR; TCRdb holds only in-frame clones, not every one. The table lists about 180,000 clones, just over 85% of them singletons. This clone was detected once. The clonotype comes from a man aged 45 to 65 with active or convalescent COVID-19. The chain uses TRBV12-5 and TRBJ1-1; TRBD1 matches 11 bases. Sequencing used peripheral blood. CDR3 amino acids: CAGTWTGGFSVNTEAFF. CDR3 nucleotides: TGTGCTGGCACCTGGACAGGGGGCTTTTCGGTGAACACTGAAGCTTTCTTT.